The 8 T cell receptor beta chains below come from one sample, sequenced in a study of lymphopenia after photon versus proton radiotherapy. Profiling relied on immunoSEQ multiplex PCR, and the TCRdb table lists in-frame clones only, not all of them. The table shows tens of thousands of clones, with 75% to 90% occurring only once. The sequencing used peripheral blood, collected from a patient treated with proton-based radiotherapy. The source is a woman in her 70s with pancreatic cancer. Some clones in this sample may be carry-over from other donors' samples.

The chain has TRBV28 and TRBJ2-2; tentatively, D is TRBD1 (5 bases). V was shortened by 3 bases and J by 1 base, with 12 bases between the two germline ends. Germline V CDR1 and CDR2: MDHEN, SYDVKM. The CDR3 consists of 16 residues. CDR3 coding DNA: TGTGCCAGCAGTTTGTTGGACAATGGGAACACCGGGGAGCTGTTTTTT. It specifies CASSLLDNGNTGELFF.

This sequence joins TRBV19 and TRBJ1-4; D is uncertain. V lost 5 bases and J 0 bases, leaving 10 bases between the germline ends. The CDR3 covers 15 residues. In germline, CDR1 is LNHDA, CDR2 SQIVND (reference sequence). For the CDR3, the DNA is TGTGCCAGTAGTGTCGGACGGGCAACTAATGAAAAACTGTTTTTT. It translates to CASSVGRATNEKLFF.

V usage is TRBV19 and J usage is TRBJ2-1; 8 bases line up with TRBD2. CDR1 is LNHDA, CDR2 SQIVND, per germline (reference sequence). V shed 6 bases and J 0 bases; nucleotides not matched to a gene: 4. The CDR3 spans 15 residues. The CDR3 region is CASRLAGSSYNEQFF. CDR3 coding DNA: TGTGCCAGTAGATTAGCGGGGAGCTCCTACAATGAGCAGTTCTTC.

This clone was picked up a small number of times. The chain employs TRBV6-5 and TRBJ2-7; possibly TRBD1 or TRBD2 for D (5 bases each). V was clipped by 3 bases and J by 4 bases, with 16 bases between them. CDR3 length: 15 amino acids. Germline CDR1 and CDR2: MNHEY and SVGAGI. CDR3 sequence (DNA): TGTGCCAGCAGTTATTTACCGGGCAGGGAGTACGAGCAGTACTTC. Protein sequence: CASSYLPGREYEQYF.

The chain links TRBV5-1 to TRBJ2-3, with a possible D match to TRBD1 (6 bases). The CDR3 contains 14 residues. Trimming stripped 0 bases from V and 4 bases from J, with 9 bases between. CDR1 and CDR2 from the germline V gene are SGHRS and YFSETQ. The CDR3 DNA is TGCGCCAGCAGCTTGGGCCAGGGGTCAGATACGCAGTATTTT. Its protein is CASSLGQGSDTQYF.

The chain is built from TRBV15 and TRBJ1-1; D unresolved. V was shortened by 0 bases and J by 7 bases, with 9 bases between the two germline ends. CDR3 length equals 13 residues. Germline-derived CDR1 and CDR2 are LNHNV and YYDKDF (reference sequence). The CDR3 reads CATSRERVGEAFF. As DNA, the CDR3 is TGTGCCACCAGCAGAGAAAGAGTTGGTGAAGCTTTCTTT. The whole variable domain, remainder taken from reference TRBV15 and TRBJ1-1, is DAMVIQNPRYQVTQFGKPVTLSCSQTLNHNVMYWYQQKSSQAPKLLFHYYDKDFNNEADTPDNFQSRRPNTSFCFLDIRSPGLGDTAMYLCATSRERVGEAFFGQGTRLTVV.

The gene calls are TRBV25-1 and TRBJ2-1; 9 bases agree with TRBD2. Germline V gives CDR1 MGHDK, CDR2 SYGVNS. V lost 3 bases and J lost 7; bases outside the gene matches: 7. This CDR3 spans 15 amino acids. The CDR3 sequence: CASSDRGRALNEQFF. Here the CDR3 DNA reads TGTGCCAGCAGTGACCGCGGGAGGGCCCTGAATGAGCAGTTCTTC.

The chain employs TRBV5-4 and TRBJ2-7; maybe TRBD2 (7 bases). V was shortened by 7 bases and J by 2 bases, with 13 bases between the two germline ends. CDR1 and CDR2 (germline): SGHNT, YYREEE (reference sequence). This CDR3 has 13 amino acids. The chain's CDR3 is CASRRGGAYEQYF. For the CDR3, the DNA is TGTGCCAGCCGGAGGGGGGGGGCCTACGAGCAGTACTTC. The full variable domain, in which reference TRBV5-4 and TRBJ2-7 provide the parts outside the CDR3, is ETGVTQSPTHLIKTRGQQVTLRCSSQSGHNTVSWYQQALGQGPQFIFQYYREEENGRGNFPPRFSGLQFPNYSSELNVNALELDDSALYLCASRRGGAYEQYFGPGTRLTVT.